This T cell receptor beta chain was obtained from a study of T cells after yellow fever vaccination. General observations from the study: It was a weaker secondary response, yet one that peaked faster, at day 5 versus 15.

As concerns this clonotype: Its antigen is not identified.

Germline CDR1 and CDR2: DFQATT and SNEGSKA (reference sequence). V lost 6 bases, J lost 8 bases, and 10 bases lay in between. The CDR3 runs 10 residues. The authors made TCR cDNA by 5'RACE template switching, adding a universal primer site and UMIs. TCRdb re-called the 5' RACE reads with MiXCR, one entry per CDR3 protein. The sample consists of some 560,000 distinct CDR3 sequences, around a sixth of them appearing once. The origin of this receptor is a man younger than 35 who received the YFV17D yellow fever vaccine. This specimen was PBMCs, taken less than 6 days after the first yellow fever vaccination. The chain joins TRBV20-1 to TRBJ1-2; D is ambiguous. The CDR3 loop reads CSAPAAGYTF. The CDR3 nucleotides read TGCAGTGCCCCCGCGGCGGGCTACACCTTC.